This T cell receptor (beta chain) derives from a study of blood T cell repertoires in COVID-19. Study-wide context: Donors in the United States, Italy and Spain gave samples during acute or convalescent COVID-19.

The participants were between about 18 and 90 years old and came from under 25 US areas. Participants' own reports of clinical history determined their cohort assignment. Here immunoSEQ multiplex PCR was the method, and the copy in TCRdb shows in-frame clones only, minus some. In the table there are 120,000 to 150,000 clones, approximately 87% of which are singletons. Trimming left V 6 bases short and J 0 bases short, with 12 bases between. Germline V lookup: CDR1 MNHEY, CDR2 SVGAGI. CDR3 size: 14 residues. This chain connects TRBV6-5 to TRBJ2-7; perhaps TRBD1 as D (6 bases). This TCR was recovered from a man in his fifties or sixties in a cohort exposed to, infected with or recovered from COVID-19 (not recorded which). The source material was PBMCs or T cells enriched from blood (not recorded which). CDR3 residues: CASRPTGYSYEQYF. CDR3 sequence (DNA): TGTGCCAGCAGGCCTACAGGGTACTCCTACGAGCAGTACTTC.